Shown below are 21 T cell receptor beta chains from a single sample sequenced in a study of T-cell memory formation after mild COVID-19. In TCRdb, the 5' RACE reads were re-called with MiXCR into one record per CDR3 protein. This sample has around 420,000 distinct CDR3 sequences, with more than 20% found just once. The sequencing sample was made of PBMCs or a T cell subset sorted from them (not recorded which). All receptors come from an adult woman who had mild COVID-19 (a few samples of this study predate the infection). Cell type and time point are not known.

This clonotype turned up a few times. J is TRBJ1-1 and V is TRBV7-3; D remains ambiguous. This CDR3 region has 15 residues. The germline V gene has CDR1 SGHTA and CDR2 FQGTGA. The V end was cut by 6 bases, the J end by 0 bases, with 14 bases between. This chain's CDR3 is CASSPAGPMNTEAFF. CDR3 bases: TGTGCCAGCAGTCCGGCCGGCCCCATGAACACTGAAGCTTTCTTT.

The chain links TRBV29-1 to TRBJ1-1, with D unresolved. The CDR3 sequence is 13 residues long. Trimming took 4 bases from V and 2 from J, leaving 11 bases between them. CDR1 and CDR2 from the germline V gene are SQVTM and ANQGSEA. As DNA, the CDR3 is TGCAGCGTTGGAAACAGCATAAACACTGAAGCTTTCTTT. This codes for CSVGNSINTEAFF. The full variable domain, rest sourced from reference TRBV29-1 and TRBJ1-1, is SAVISQKPSRDICQRGTSLTIQCQVDSQVTMMFWYRQQPGQSLTLIATANQGSEATYESGFVIDKFPISRPNLTFSTLTVSNMSPEDSSIYLCSVGNSINTEAFFGQGTRLTVV.

This clonotype has more than one count but fewer than ten. The chain recombines TRBV6-2 or TRBV6-3 with TRBJ2-1; 11 nucleotides align to TRBD1. V gave up 8 bases and J gave up 9 bases; unmatched junction bases: 12. CDR3 size: 15 residues. In germline, CDR1 is MNHEY, CDR2 SVGEGT. CDR3 amino acids: CASALGQGAFVEQFF. The DNA for the CDR3 is TGTGCCAGCGCCCTCGGACAGGGGGCGTTCGTTGAGCAGTTCTTC.

This clonotype was picked up a small number of times. The J gene is TRBJ2-3, the V gene TRBV14; a possible D gene is TRBD1 (6 bases). This CDR3 is 15 amino acids long. Germline V gene sequence: CDR1 SGHDN, CDR2 FVKESK. The V and J ends lost 0 bases and 0 bases respectively, with 7 bases between them. The CDR3: CASSQDRGSTDTQYF. CDR3 nucleotide sequence: TGTGCCAGCAGCCAAGACAGGGGTAGCACAGATACGCAGTATTTT.

The genes are TRBV6-6 and TRBJ1-5; no clear D. Per the germline V gene, CDR1 is MNHNY and CDR2 is SVGAGI (reference sequence). The CDR3 totals 13 residues. Trimming removed 6 bases from V and 1 base from J, with 7 bases in between. CDR3 amino acids: CASSKQSNQPQHF. The CDR3, as DNA: TGTGCCAGCAGCAAACAGAGCAATCAGCCCCAGCATTTT.

The sample holds one count of this clonotype. The V gene is TRBV24-1, the J gene TRBJ2-3; 8 bases are shared with TRBD2. In germline, CDR1 is KGHDR, CDR2 SFDVKD. The length of the CDR3 is 18 residues. V was pared by 2 bases and J by 1 base, with 10 bases of the junction left unmatched. Written as DNA, the CDR3 is TGTGCCACCAGTGATTGGGGTCCTAGCGGGCGAGGCACAGATACGCAGTATTTT. This encodes CATSDWGPSGRGTDTQYF.

The chain is built from TRBV6-6 and TRBJ1-5; 7 bases fit TRBD1. Unmatched junction bases numbered 8, after V lost 8 bases and J lost 1 base. The CDR3 runs 15 residues. Looked up from germline, CDR1 is MNHNY and CDR2 is SVGAGI (reference sequence). In DNA, the CDR3 is TGTGCCAGCGCAGGGGGGGGAGGAAGCAATCAGCCCCAGCATTTT. This gives the protein CASAGGGGSNQPQHF.

The chain carries TRBV29-1 and TRBJ2-7, with 9 bases lining up with TRBD1. The length of the CDR3 is 14 residues. The V gene end was trimmed by 3 bases and the J gene end by 4 bases; junction bases not matched to a gene: 7. Germline V gives CDR1 SQVTM, CDR2 ANQGSEA. CDR3 residues: CSVEEGTGNYEQYF. CDR3 in DNA: TGCAGCGTTGAGGAGGGGACAGGGAATTACGAGCAGTACTTC.

This clonotype has only a few counts. The chain recombines TRBV9 with TRBJ2-5, with 14 positions matching TRBD2. Germline CDR1 reads SGDLS; CDR2 reads YYNGEE. The CDR3 sequence is 17 residues long. The ends lost 3 bases at V and 5 bases at J; junction bases unmatched: 9. The CDR3 sequence: CASSAGTSGSVWETQYF. In nucleotides, the CDR3 is TGTGCCAGCAGCGCCGGGACTAGCGGGAGCGTCTGGGAGACCCAGTACTTC. Together with reference TRBV9 and TRBJ2-5, the CDR3 gives the full variable domain: DSGVTQTPKHLITATGQRVTLRCSPRSGDLSVYWYQQSLDQGLQFLIQYYNGEERAKGNILERFSAQQFPDLHSELNLSSLELGDSALYFCASSAGTSGSVWETQYFGPGTRLLVL.

This clonotype was observed a handful of times. J is TRBJ2-7 and V is TRBV7-9; 8 positions agree with TRBD2. CDR1 and CDR2 from the germline V gene are SEHNR and FQNEAQ (reference sequence). Losses at the gene ends were 6 bases for V and 5 bases for J; bases not matched to a gene: 9. This CDR3 has 14 amino acids. Here the CDR3 reads CASRGLEGANEQYF. The CDR3 coding sequence is TGTGCCAGCAGGGGACTAGAGGGCGCGAACGAGCAGTACTTC.

This clonotype has just a few counts. Written as DNA, the CDR3 is TGCGCCAGCAGCCAGGGGGGCCGGGACAACTCCTACGAGCAGTACTTC. It is translated as CASSQGGRDNSYEQYF. This chain joins TRBV4-3 and TRBJ2-7; D is tentatively TRBD1 or TRBD2 (6 bases each). Germline CDR1 reads LGHNA; CDR2 reads YSLEER. This CDR3 has 16 amino acids. The germline V and J ends were trimmed by 3 bases and 0 bases, with 15 bases remaining between them.

The chain links TRBV20-1 to TRBJ2-1; 10 positions match TRBD1. The CDR3 runs 12 residues. Germline V gives CDR1 DFQATT, CDR2 SNEGSKA (reference sequence). V shed 7 bases and J 12 bases; nucleotides not matched to a gene: 9. The CDR3 sequence is CSVRGTGDWQFF. Written as DNA, the CDR3 is TGCAGTGTTAGGGGGACAGGGGATTGGCAGTTCTTC.

This clonotype was seen only a few times. Written as DNA, the CDR3 is TGTGCCAGCAGCTTCGGGCAGGGGGGCGAGCAGTACTTC. Translation: CASSFGQGGEQYF. The chain uses TRBV11-2 and TRBJ2-7; possibly TRBD1 for D (7 bases). Germline CDR1 is SGHAT and CDR2 is FQNNGV. V was pared by 3 bases and J by 6 bases, with 12 bases between. The CDR3 loop spans 13 amino acids. Full variable domain (remainder filled in from reference TRBV11-2 and TRBJ2-7): EAGVAQSPRYKIIEKRQSVAFWCNPISGHATLYWYQQILGQGPKLLIQFQNNGVVDDSQLPKDRFSAERLKGVDSTLKIQPAKLEDSAVYLCASSFGQGGEQYFGPGTRLTVT.

In its sample, this clonotype was seen a few times. One end of the junction is discordant with germline, which a read error may explain. This chain uses TRBV6-5 with TRBJ2-7; D ambiguous. The CDR3 is 12 residues long. CDR1 is MNHEY, CDR2 SVGAGI, per germline. In DNA form, the CDR3 reads TGTGCCAGCACTCTCTCTCAACTCTCGTGGGAATTC. Amino acid sequence: CASTLSQLSWEF.

This clonotype came up a few times. The V and J genes are TRBV24-1 and TRBJ2-3; no clear D. The germline V and J ends were trimmed by 2 bases and 7 bases, with 12 bases remaining between them. Per germline, CDR1 KGHDR and CDR2 SFDVKD. The CDR3 is 14 residues long. The CDR3 DNA reads as TGTGCCACCAGTGATTCAGGACCACATAATACGCAGTATTTT. Its translation: CATSDSGPHNTQYF.

J is TRBJ2-7 and V is TRBV5-5; perhaps D is TRBD1 or TRBD2 (5 bases each). V was shortened by 4 bases and J by 4 bases, with 12 bases between the two germline ends. Germline V gives CDR1 SGHKS, CDR2 YYEKEE (reference sequence). The CDR3 extends over 13 amino acids. The CDR3 DNA is TGTGCCAGCAGCCTCCGGGACCAATACGAGCAGTACTTC. Its translation: CASSLRDQYEQYF.

This chain uses TRBV27 with TRBJ2-1, with TRBD2 as a possible D gene (5 bases). The ends were cut back, 5 bases at V and 10 bases at J, with 12 bases in the middle. Germline V lookup: CDR1 MNHEY, CDR2 SMNVEV (reference sequence). The CDR3 sequence is 12 residues long. CDR3 in DNA: TGTGCCAGCAGTACTCCCGGGGTGGAGCAGTTCTTC. It encodes CASSTPGVEQFF.

This clonotype was picked up a small number of times. The chain is built from TRBV5-1 and TRBJ2-5; TRBD2 matches 8 bases. The germline CDR1 and CDR2 sequences are SGHRS and YFSETQ. V trimming: 4 bases; J trimming: 6 bases; junction bases outside the gene matches: 11. The CDR3 extends over 15 amino acids. CDR3 sequence reads: CASSPRAGALKTQYF. The DNA for the CDR3 is TGCGCCAGCAGCCCAAGAGCGGGAGCTCTTAAGACCCAGTACTTC.

The V and J genes are TRBV15 and TRBJ2-1; 7 bases match TRBD2. The CDR3 spans 15 residues. Germline V gives CDR1 LNHNV, CDR2 YYDKDF (reference sequence). The ends lost 1 base at V and 7 bases at J; junction bases unmatched: 7. CDR3 amino acids: CATSRGRAGVNEQFF. CDR3 DNA: TGTGCCACCAGCAGAGGACGCGCGGGGGTGAATGAGCAGTTCTTC.

The chain employs TRBV5-8 and TRBJ2-1, with D perhaps TRBD2 (5 bases). V was pared by 0 bases and J by 11 bases, with 9 bases between. The CDR3 runs 12 residues. The germline V gene has CDR1 SGHTS and CDR2 YDEGEE. CDR3 DNA: TGTGCCAGCAGCTTGGGGCTAGCTCAGCAGTTCTTC. Translating it yields CASSLGLAQQFF.

This chain uses TRBV6-2 or TRBV6-3 with TRBJ2-1; 11 bases fit TRBD2. Germline V lookup: CDR1 MNHEY, CDR2 SVGEGT. This CDR3 region has 14 residues. The V segment lost 8 bases and the J segment 7 bases; nucleotides outside the gene matches: 7. The CDR3 DNA reads as TGTGCCAGCGGATTTAGCGGGAGGGGGAATGAGCAGTTCTTC. Its protein is CASGFSGRGNEQFF.